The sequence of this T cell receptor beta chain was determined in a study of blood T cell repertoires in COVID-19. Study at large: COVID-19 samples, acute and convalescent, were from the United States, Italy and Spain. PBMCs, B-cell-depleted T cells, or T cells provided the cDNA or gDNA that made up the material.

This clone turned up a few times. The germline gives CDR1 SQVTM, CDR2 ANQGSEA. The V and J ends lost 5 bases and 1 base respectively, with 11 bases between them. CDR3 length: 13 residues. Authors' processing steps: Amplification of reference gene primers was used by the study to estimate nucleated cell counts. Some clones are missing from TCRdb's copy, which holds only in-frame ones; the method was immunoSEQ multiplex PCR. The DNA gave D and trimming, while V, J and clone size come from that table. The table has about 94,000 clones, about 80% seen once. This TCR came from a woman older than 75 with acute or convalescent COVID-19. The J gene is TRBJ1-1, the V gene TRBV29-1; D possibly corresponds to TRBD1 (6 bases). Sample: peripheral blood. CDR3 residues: CSVQRQENTEAFF. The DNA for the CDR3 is TGCAGCGTTCAGAGACAGGAGAACACTGAAGCTTTCTTT.